The 5 T cell receptor beta chains in this list originate from one sample, sequenced in a study of response to subunit inactivated influenza vaccine. TCRdb re-called the RT-PCR reads through MiXCR, storing one row per CDR3 protein. The data hold a few hundred thousand distinct CDR3 sequences, with 12% to 15% observed a single time. Sequenced here: PBMCs from blood, sampled roughly 13 days after vaccination. The source is a man aged 45 to 65 who received an inactivated influenza vaccine.

This chain uses TRBV14 with TRBJ2-1; weak D call: TRBD2 (5 bases). The length of the CDR3 is 15 residues. In germline, CDR1 is SGHDN, CDR2 FVKESK. The germline V and J ends were trimmed by 3 bases and 9 bases, with 18 bases remaining between them. The CDR3 reads CASSQSLGRGSEQFF. The CDR3, as DNA: TGTGCCAGCAGCCAGAGTCTGGGTCGGGGTAGTGAGCAGTTCTTC.

The rearrangement uses TRBV29-1 and TRBJ2-3; 9 bases are a match to TRBD2. This CDR3 has 16 residues. V gave up 3 bases and J gave up 2 bases; unmatched junction bases: 9. Per the germline V gene, CDR1 is SQVTM and CDR2 is ANQGSEA. DNA of the CDR3: TGCAGCGTTGACAGGGGCGGCGGGGGGGACACAGATACGCAGTATTTT. Amino acid sequence: CSVDRGGGGDTDTQYF.

The sample holds a few counts of this clonotype. This rearrangement joins TRBV6-2 or TRBV6-3 to TRBJ2-2, with 9 bases lining up with TRBD1. The CDR3 covers 16 residues. Germline V gives CDR1 MNHEY, CDR2 SVGEGT. The junction had 3 bases not matched to a gene; V was cut back by 0 bases and J by 4 bases. The CDR3 spells CASSYSYRGLTGELFF. CDR3 coding DNA: TGTGCCAGCAGTTACTCGTACAGGGGGCTCACCGGGGAGCTGTTTTTT.

This clonotype was seen a handful of times. The chain combines TRBV20-1 with TRBJ2-4; possible D gene TRBD1, 6 bases. CDR1 and CDR2 (germline): DFQATT, SNEGSKA (reference sequence). V was pared by 5 bases and J by 5 bases, with 16 bases between. This CDR3 region has 14 residues. The CDR3 bases are TGCAGTGCTCACCCCGAGGGGGATCAAAACATTCAGTACTTC. Amino acid sequence: CSAHPEGDQNIQYF.

Worth noting for this clonotype: Just one base apart from a much larger clone, this may be a read error. V usage is TRBV7-2 and J usage is TRBJ2-1, with D unresolved. The germline V gene has CDR1 SGHTA and CDR2 FQGNSA. The CDR3 loop spans 13 amino acids. The DNA for the CDR3 is TGTGCCAGCAGCTTAGGCCGCGCGAATGAGCAGCTCTTC. This translates into CASSLGRANEQLF.